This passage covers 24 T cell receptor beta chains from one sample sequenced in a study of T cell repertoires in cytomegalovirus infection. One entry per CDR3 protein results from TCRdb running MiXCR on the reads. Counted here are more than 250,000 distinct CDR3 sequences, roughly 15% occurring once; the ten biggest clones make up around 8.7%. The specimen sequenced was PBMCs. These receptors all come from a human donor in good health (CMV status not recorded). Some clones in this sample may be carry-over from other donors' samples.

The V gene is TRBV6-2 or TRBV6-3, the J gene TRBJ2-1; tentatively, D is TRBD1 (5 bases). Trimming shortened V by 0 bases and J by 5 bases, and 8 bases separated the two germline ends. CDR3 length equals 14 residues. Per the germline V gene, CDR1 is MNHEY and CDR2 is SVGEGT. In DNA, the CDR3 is TGTGCCAGCAGTTACTCTTGGGGCGACAATGAGCAGTTCTTC. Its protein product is CASSYSWGDNEQFF.

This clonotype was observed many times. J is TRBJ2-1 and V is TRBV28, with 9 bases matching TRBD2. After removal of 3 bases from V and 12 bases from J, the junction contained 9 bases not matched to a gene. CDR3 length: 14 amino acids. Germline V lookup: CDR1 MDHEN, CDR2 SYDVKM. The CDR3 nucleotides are TGTGCCAGCAGTTTGGCTAGCGGGAACAAGGGGCAGTTCTTC. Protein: CASSLASGNKGQFF.

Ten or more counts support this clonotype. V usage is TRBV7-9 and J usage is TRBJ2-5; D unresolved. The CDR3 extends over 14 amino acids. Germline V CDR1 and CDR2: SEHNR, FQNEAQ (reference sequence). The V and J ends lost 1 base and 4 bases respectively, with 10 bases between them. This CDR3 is CASSLVAVGETQYF. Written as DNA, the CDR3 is TGTGCCAGCAGCTTAGTGGCAGTTGGAGAGACCCAGTACTTC.

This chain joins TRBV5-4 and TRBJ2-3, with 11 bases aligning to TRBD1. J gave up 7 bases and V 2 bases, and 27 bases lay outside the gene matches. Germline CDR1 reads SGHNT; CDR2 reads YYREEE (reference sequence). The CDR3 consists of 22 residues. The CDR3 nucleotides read TGTGCCAGCAGCTTTCGAACACCGGGACAGGGGGTAATGGGGCCAAGGCAACATACGCAGTATTTT. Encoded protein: CASSFRTPGQGVMGPRQHTQYF.

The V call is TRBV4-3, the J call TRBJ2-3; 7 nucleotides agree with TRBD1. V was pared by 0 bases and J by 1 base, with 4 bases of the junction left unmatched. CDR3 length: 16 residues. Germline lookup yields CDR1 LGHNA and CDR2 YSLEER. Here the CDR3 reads CASSQDLGQGTDTQYF. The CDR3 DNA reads TGCGCCAGCAGCCAAGATCTCGGACAGGGCACAGATACGCAGTATTTT.

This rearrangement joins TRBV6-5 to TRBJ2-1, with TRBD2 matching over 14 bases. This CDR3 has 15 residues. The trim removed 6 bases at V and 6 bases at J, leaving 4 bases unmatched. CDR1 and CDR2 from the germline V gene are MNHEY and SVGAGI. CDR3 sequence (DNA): TGTGCCAGCAGACCAGGGACTAGCGGGAGCAATGAGCAGTTCTTC. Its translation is CASRPGTSGSNEQFF.

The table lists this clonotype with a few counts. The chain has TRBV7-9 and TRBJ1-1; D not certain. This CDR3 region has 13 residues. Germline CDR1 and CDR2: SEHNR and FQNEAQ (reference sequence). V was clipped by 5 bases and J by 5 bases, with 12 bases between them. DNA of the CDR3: TGTGCCAGCAGCGGACTAACGAAGACTGAAGCTTTCTTT. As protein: CASSGLTKTEAFF. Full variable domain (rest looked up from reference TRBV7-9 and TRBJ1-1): DTGVSQNPRHKITKRGQNVTFRCDPISEHNRLYWYRQTLGQGPEFLTYFQNEAQLEKSRLLSDRFSAERPKGSFSTLEIQRTEQGDSAMYLCASSGLTKTEAFFGQGTRLTVV.

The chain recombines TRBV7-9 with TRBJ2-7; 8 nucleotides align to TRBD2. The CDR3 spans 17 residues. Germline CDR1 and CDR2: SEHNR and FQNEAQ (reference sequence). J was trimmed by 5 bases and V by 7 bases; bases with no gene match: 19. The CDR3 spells CASTPRRVAGRVDEQYF. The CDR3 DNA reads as TGTGCCAGCACCCCCCGGAGGGTAGCGGGACGGGTTGACGAGCAGTACTTC.

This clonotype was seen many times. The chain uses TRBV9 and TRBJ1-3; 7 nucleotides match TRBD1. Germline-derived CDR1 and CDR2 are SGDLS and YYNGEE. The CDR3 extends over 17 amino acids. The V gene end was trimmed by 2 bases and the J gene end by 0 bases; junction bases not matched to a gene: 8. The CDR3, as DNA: TGTGCCAGCAGCGTGATGGACAGGCTTTACTCTGGAAACACCATATATTTT. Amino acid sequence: CASSVMDRLYSGNTIYF.

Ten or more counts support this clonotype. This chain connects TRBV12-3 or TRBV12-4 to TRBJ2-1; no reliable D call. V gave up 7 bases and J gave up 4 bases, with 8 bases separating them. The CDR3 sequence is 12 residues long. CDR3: CASTPRYNEQFF. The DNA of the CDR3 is TGTGCCAGCACCCCTCGTTACAATGAGCAGTTCTTC.

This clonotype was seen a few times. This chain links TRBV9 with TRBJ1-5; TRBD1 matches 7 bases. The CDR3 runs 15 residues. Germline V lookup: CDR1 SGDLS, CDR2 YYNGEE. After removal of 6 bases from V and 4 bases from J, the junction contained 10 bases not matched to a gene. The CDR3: CASNSQGIGNQPQHF. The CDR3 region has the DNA TGTGCCAGCAATTCACAGGGGATCGGAAATCAGCCCCAGCATTTT.

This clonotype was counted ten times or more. The CDR3 sequence is CASSFRTPNVLTF. CDR3 bases: TGTGCCAGCAGTTTTAGGACCCCCAACGTCCTGACTTTC. This chain joins TRBV28 and TRBJ2-6; D not resolved. The CDR3 covers 13 residues. With 3 bases removed from V and 8 bases from J, the gap between germline ends came to 8 bases. CDR1 and CDR2 (germline): MDHEN, SYDVKM.

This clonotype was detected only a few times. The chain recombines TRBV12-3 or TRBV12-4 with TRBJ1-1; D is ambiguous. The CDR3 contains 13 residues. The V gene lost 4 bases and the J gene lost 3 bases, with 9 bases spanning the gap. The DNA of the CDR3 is TGTGCCAGCAGTTCTAGGGTGCACACTGAAGCTTTCTTT. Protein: CASSSRVHTEAFF.

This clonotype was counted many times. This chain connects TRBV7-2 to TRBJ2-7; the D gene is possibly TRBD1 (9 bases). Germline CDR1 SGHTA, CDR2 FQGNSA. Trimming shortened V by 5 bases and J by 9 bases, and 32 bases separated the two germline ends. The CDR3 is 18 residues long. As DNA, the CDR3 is TGTGCCAGCAGCGGGACTAGTTACCGGACAGGGGTATATAGCGGGCAGTACTTC. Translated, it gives CASSGTSYRTGVYSGQYF.

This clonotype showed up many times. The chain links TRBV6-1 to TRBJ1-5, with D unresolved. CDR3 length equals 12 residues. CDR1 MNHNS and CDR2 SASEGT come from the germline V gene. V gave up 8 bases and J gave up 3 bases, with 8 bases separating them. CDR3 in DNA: TGTGCCAGCGGGGTGGACAATCAGCCCCAGCATTTT. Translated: CASGVDNQPQHF.

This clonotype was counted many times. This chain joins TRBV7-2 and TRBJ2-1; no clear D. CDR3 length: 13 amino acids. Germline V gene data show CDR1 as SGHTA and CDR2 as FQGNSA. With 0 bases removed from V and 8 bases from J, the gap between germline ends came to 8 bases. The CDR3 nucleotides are TGTGCCAGCAGCTTAGCCGGAGCCCATGAGCAGTTCTTC. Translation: CASSLAGAHEQFF.

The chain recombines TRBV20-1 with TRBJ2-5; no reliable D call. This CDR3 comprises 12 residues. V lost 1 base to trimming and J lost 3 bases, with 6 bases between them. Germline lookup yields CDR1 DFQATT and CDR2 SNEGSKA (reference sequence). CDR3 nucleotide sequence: TGCAGTGCTAGAGGAGACGAAGAGACCCAGTACTTC. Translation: CSARGDEETQYF.

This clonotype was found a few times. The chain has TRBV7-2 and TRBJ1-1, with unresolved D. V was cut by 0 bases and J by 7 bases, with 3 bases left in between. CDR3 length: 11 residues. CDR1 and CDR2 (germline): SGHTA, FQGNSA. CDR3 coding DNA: TGTGCCAGCAGCTTAGCCAATGAAGCTTTCTTT. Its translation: CASSLANEAFF.

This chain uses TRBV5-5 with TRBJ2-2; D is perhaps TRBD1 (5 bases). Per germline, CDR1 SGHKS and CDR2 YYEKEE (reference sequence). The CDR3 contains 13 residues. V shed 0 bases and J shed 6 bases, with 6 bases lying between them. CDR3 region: CASSLGGPGELFF. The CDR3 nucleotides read TGTGCCAGCAGCTTGGGGGGCCCCGGGGAGCTGTTTTTT.

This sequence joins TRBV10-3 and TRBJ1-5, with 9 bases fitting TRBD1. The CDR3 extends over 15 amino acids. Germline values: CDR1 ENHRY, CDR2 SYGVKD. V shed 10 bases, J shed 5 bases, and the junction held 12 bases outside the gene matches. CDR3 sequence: CATTDRGKVDQPQHF. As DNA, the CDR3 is TGTGCCACCACGGACAGGGGAAAGGTCGATCAGCCCCAGCATTTT.

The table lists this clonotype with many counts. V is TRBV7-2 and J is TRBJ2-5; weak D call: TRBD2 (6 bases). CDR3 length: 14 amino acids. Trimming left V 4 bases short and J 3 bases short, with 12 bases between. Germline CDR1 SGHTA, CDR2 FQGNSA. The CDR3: CASSSWGEEETQYF. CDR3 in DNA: TGTGCCAGCAGCTCCTGGGGGGAGGAAGAGACCCAGTACTTC. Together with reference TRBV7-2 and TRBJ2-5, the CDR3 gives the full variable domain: GAGVSQSPSNKVTEKGKDVELRCDPISGHTALYWYRQSLGQGLEFLIYFQGNSAPDKSGLPSDRFSAERTGGSVSTLTIQRTQQEDSAVYLCASSSWGEEETQYFGPGTRLLVL.

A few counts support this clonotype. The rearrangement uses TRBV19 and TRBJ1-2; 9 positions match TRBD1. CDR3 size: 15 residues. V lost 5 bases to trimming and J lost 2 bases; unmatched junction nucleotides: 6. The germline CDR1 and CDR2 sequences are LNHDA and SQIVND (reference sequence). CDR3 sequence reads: CASSPRDRENYGYTF. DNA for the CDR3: TGTGCCAGTAGTCCCCGGGACAGGGAAAACTATGGCTACACCTTC.

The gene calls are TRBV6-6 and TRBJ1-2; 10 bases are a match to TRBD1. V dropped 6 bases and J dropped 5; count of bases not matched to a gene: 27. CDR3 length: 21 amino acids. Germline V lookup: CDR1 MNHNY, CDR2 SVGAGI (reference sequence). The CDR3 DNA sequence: TGTGCCAGCAGCCTAGCGGGTATAGGGCCGGGACAGGGGACGAACGGGTATGGCTACACCTTC. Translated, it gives CASSLAGIGPGQGTNGYGYTF.

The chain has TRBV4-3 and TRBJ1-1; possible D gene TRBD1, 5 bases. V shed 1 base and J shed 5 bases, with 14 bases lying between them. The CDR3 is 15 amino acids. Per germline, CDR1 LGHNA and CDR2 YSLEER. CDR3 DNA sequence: TGCGCCAGCAGCCAAGCAGCCGGAGGGGATACTGAAGCTTTCTTT. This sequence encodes CASSQAAGGDTEAFF.